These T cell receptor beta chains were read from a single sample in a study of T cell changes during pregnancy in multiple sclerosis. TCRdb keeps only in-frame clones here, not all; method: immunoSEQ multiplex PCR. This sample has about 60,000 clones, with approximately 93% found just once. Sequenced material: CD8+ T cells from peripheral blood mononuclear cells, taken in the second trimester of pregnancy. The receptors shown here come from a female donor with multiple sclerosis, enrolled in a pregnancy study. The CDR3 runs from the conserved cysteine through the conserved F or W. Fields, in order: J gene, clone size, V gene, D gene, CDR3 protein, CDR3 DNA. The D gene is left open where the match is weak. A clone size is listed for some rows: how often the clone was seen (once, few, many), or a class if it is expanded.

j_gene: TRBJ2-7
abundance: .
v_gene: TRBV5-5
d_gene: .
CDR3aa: CASSLEPGNIYEQYF
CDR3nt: TGTGCCAGCAGCTTAGAGCCAGGTAACATCTACGAGCAGTACTTC

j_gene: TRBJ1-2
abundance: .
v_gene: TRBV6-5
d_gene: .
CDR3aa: CASSYSEGIDGYTF
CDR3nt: TGTGCCAGCAGTTACTCCGAGGGTATTGACGGCTACACCTTC

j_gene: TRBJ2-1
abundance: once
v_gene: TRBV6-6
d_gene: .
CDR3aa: CASSRLETSYNEQFF
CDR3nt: TGTGCCAGCAGCCGACTAGAGACCTCCTACAATGAGCAGTTCTTC

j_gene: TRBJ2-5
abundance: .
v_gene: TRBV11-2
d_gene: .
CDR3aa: CASSHRPLGVQETRYF
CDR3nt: TGTGCCAGCAGCCACCGGCCCCTAGGAGTACAAGAGACCCGGTACTTC

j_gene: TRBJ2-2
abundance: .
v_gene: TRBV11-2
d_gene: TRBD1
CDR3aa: CASSSPYRGTGELFF
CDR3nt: TGTGCCAGCAGCTCACCCTACAGGGGCACCGGGGAGCTGTTTTTT

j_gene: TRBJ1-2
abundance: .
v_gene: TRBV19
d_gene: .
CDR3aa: CATGGPLSYGYTF
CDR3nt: TGTGCCACCGGAGGACCCCTATCCTATGGCTACACCTTC

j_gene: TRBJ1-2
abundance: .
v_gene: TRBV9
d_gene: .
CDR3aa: CASSVEQAGVWYGYTF
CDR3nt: TGTGCCAGCAGCGTAGAACAGGCTGGAGTTTGGTATGGCTACACCTTC

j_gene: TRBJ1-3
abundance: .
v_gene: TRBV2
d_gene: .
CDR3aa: CAMVASGNTIYF
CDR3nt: TGTGCCATGGTCGCGTCTGGAAACACCATATATTTT

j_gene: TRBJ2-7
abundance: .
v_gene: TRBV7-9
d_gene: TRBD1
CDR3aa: CASSSPRQTGDLYEQYF
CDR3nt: TGTGCCAGCAGCTCCCCCCGGCAGACAGGGGACCTCTACGAGCAGTACTTC

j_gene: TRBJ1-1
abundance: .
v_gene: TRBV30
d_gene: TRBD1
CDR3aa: CAWRGTGVFLAEAFF
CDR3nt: TGTGCCTGGAGGGGGACAGGGGTTTTTTTAGCTGAAGCTTTCTTT

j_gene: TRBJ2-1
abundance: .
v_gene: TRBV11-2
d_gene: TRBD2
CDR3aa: CASSLDPGLAGISSYNEQFF
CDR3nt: TGTGCCAGCAGCTTAGATCCGGGACTAGCGGGAATAAGCTCCTACAATGAGCAGTTCTTC

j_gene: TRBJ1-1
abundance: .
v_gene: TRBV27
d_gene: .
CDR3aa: CASRSQDTEAFF
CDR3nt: TGTGCCAGCCGGTCGCAGGACACTGAAGCTTTCTTT

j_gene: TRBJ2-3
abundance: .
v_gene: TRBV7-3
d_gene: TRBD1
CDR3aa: CASSSGQGATDTQYF
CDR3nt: TGTGCCAGCAGCTCCGGACAGGGGGCTACAGATACGCAGTATTTT